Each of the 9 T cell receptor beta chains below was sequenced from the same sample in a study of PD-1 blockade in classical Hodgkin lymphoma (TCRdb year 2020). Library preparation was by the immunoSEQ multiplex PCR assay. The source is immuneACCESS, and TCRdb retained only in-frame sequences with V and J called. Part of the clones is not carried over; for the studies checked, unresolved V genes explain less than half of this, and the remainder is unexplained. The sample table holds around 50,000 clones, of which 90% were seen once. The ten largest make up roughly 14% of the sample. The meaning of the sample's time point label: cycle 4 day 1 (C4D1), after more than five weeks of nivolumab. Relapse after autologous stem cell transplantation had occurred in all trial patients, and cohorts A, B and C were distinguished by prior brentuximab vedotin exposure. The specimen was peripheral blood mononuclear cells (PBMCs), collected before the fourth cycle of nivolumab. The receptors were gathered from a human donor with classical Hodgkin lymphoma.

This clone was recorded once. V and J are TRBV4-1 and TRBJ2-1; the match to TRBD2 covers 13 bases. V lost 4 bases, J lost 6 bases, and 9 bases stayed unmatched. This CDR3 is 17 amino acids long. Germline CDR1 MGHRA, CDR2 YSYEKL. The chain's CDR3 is CASSPVRTSGSRNEQFF. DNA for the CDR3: TGCGCCAGCAGCCCCGTCCGGACTAGCGGGAGTCGCAATGAGCAGTTCTTC.

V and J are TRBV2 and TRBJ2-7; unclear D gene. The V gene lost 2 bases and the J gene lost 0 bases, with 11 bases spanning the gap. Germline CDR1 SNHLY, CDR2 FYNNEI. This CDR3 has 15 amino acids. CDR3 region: CASSEQYQSSYEQYF. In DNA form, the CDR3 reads TGTGCCAGCAGTGAACAATACCAAAGCTCCTACGAGCAGTACTTC. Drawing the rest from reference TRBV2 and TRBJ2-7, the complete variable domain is EPEVTQTPSHQVTQMGQEVILRCVPISNHLYFYWYRQILGQKVEFLVSFYNNEISEKSEIFDDQFSVERPDGSNFTLKIRSTKLEDSAMYFCASSEQYQSSYEQYFGPGTRLTVT.

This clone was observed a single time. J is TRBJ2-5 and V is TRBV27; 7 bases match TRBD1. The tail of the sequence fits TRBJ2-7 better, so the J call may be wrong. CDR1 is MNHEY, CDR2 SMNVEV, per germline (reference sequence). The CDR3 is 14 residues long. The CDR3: CASRTDRVYDEQYF. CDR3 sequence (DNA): TGTGCCAGCAGGACAGACAGGGTCTATGACGAGCAGTACTTC.

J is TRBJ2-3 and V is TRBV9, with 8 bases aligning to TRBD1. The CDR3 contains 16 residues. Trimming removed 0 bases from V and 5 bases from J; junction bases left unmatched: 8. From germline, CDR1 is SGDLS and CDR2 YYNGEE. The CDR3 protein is CASSVAGQGAIDTQYF. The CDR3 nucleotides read TGTGCCAGCAGCGTAGCTGGGCAGGGGGCGATAGATACGCAGTATTTT. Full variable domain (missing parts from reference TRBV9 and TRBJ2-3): DSGVTQTPKHLITATGQRVTLRCSPRSGDLSVYWYQQSLDQGLQFLIQYYNGEERAKGNILERFSAQQFPDLHSELNLSSLELGDSALYFCASSVAGQGAIDTQYFGPGTRLTVL.

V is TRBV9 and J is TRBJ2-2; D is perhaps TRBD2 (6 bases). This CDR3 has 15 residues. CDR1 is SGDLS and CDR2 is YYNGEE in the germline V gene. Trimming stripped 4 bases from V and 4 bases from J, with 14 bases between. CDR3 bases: TGTGCCAGCAGCCCGGCGGGGAGCCGCACCGGGGAGCTGTTTTTT. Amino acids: CASSPAGSRTGELFF.

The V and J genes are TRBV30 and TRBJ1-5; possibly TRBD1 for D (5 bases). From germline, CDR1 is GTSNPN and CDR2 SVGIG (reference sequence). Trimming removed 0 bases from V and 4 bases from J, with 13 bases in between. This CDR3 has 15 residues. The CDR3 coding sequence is TGTGCCTGGAGTGTAAGCGGGGGAACAAATCAGCCCCAGCATTTT. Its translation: CAWSVSGGTNQPQHF.

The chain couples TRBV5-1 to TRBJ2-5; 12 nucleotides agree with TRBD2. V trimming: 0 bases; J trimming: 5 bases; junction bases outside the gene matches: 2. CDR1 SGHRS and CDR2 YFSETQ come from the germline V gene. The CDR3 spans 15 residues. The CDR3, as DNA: TGCGCCAGCAGCTTGGGACTAGCGGGAGAGGAGACCCAGTACTTC. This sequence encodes CASSLGLAGEETQYF.

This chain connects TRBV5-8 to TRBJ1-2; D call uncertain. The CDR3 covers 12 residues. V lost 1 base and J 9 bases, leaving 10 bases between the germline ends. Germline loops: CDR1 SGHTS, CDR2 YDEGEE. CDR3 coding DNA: TGTGCCAGCAGCTTGCGCGCTTCGAGCTACACCTTC. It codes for CASSLRASSYTF.

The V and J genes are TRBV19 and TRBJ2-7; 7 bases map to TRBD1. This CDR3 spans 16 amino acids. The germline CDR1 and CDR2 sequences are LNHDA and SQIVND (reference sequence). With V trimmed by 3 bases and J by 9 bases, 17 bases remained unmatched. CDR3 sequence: CASSMDPQGVLVGQYF. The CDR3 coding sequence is TGTGCCAGTAGTATGGACCCGCAGGGGGTGCTCGTAGGGCAGTACTTC. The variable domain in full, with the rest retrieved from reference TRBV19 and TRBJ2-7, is DGGITQSPKYLFRKEGQNVTLSCEQNLNHDAMYWYRQDPGQGLRLIYYSQIVNDFQKGDIAEGYSVSREKKESFPLTVTSAQKNPTAFYLCASSMDPQGVLVGQYFGPGTRLTVT.